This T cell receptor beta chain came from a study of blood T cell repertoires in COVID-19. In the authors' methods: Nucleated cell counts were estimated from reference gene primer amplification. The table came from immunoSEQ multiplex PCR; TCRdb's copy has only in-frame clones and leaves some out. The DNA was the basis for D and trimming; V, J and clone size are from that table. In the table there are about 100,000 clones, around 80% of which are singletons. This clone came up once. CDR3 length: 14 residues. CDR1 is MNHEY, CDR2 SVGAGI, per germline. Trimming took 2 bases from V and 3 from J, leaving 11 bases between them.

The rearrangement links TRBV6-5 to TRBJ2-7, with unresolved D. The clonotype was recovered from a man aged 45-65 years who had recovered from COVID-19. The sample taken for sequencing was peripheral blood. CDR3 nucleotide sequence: TGTGCCAGCAGTTACGATGAAGGAGTCTACGAGCAGTACTTC. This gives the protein CASSYDEGVYEQYF.